This T cell receptor (beta chain) came from a study of blood T cell repertoires in COVID-19. Study summary: Specimens from acute and convalescent COVID-19 originated in the United States, Italy and Spain. T cells, B-cell-depleted T cells, or PBMCs provided the cDNA or gDNA that served as material.

Looked up from germline, CDR1 is MNHNS and CDR2 is SASEGT. The CDR3 has 17 residues. The V and J ends lost 4 bases and 10 bases respectively, with 27 bases between them. The data were produced by immunoSEQ multiplex PCR, yet TCRdb's version contains in-frame clones alone and is incomplete. The repertoire holds some 11,000 clones, with over 80% as singletons. The sequencing input was peripheral blood. This sequence joins TRBV6-1 and TRBJ2-3; a possible D gene is TRBD1 (6 bases). The TCR originated in a human donor in a cohort sampled during active COVID-19. The CDR3 is CASSGDTWVRQVFAQYF. CDR3 DNA: TGTGCCAGCAGTGGGGACACCTGGGTGCGACAGGTTTTTGCGCAGTATTTT.